This T cell receptor (beta chain) was sequenced in a study of OX40 agonist ivuxolimab in advanced cancers. Assay: immunoSEQ multiplex PCR; the TCRdb copy retains only in-frame clones and omits some. The sample shows roughly 15,000 clones, approximately 88% of them seen only once. The CDR3 loop spans 16 amino acids. Trimming removed 5 bases at V and 5 bases at J, with 16 bases between. Germline CDR1 ENHRY, CDR2 SYGVKD. The TCR originated in an adult with an advanced solid tumor such as melanoma, head and neck, liver or kidney cancer. Sequenced material: CD4+ or CD8+ T cells sorted from blood, taken in a trial of the OX40 agonist ivuxolimab. This chain uses TRBV10-3 with TRBJ2-6; D unclear. In DNA, the CDR3 is TGTGCCATCAGTCAGTGTCACTGTAGTCGGGCCAACGTCCTGACTTTC. This translates into CAISQCHCSRANVLTF.